The 26 T cell receptor beta chains in this list originate from one sample, sequenced in a study of T cell responses to AZD1222 COVID-19 vaccine (dated by TCRdb to about 2021). What the time point label conveys for this sample: baseline before first vaccination. The method behind the library was the immunoSEQ multiplex PCR assay. What TCRdb holds here is the immuneACCESS table cut down to in-frame rearrangements. Part of the clones is not present; checked against another copy, under half of the missing clones reflect an unresolved V gene, and the others are unexplained. The sample records 85,000 to 130,000 clones, about nine tenths of which are singletons. The ten top clones hold around 20% of the sample. Source: peripheral blood, taken on day 0 of AZD1222 vaccination. The receptors shown here come from an adult in good health.

The chain recombines TRBV6-5 with TRBJ2-3, with a tentative D call TRBD2 (6 bases). Germline CDR1 MNHEY, CDR2 SVGAGI. Between the trimmed V and J ends, which lost 7 bases and 3 bases, there was a span of 17 bases. The CDR3 contains 15 residues. CDR3 sequence (DNA): TGTGCCAGCACGGAGGGAACTAGTCGGACAGATACGCAGTATTTT. As protein: CASTEGTSRTDTQYF.

The chain links TRBV20-1 to TRBJ2-7; perhaps TRBD1 as D (6 bases). V was clipped by 6 bases and J by 6 bases, with 12 bases between them. Germline CDR1 and CDR2: DFQATT and SNEGSKA (reference sequence). The length of the CDR3 is 11 residues. The CDR3 bases are TGCAGTGCCAAACAGGGTGGCGAGCAGTACTTC. Encoded protein: CSAKQGGEQYF.

This chain uses TRBV5-1 with TRBJ1-1; no clear D. CDR3 length: 14 residues. Germline assignment: CDR1 SGHRS and CDR2 YFSETQ. Trimming took 5 bases from V and 8 from J, leaving 19 bases between them. CDR3 amino acids: CASSAGVRNREAFF. DNA for the CDR3: TGCGCCAGCAGTGCCGGGGTCAGGAATAGGGAAGCTTTCTTT. Using reference TRBV5-1 and TRBJ1-1 for the parts outside the CDR3, the full variable domain is KAGVTQTPRYLIKTRGQQVTLSCSPISGHRSVSWYQQTPGQGLQFLFEYFSETQRNKGNFPGRFSGRQFSNSRSEMNVSTLELGDSALYLCASSAGVRNREAFFGQGTRLTVV.

This chain uses TRBV7-9 with TRBJ1-5; D gene uncertain. Between the trimmed V and J ends, which lost 5 bases and 4 bases, there was a span of 9 bases. CDR3 length: 13 residues. The germline V gene encodes CDR1 SEHNR and CDR2 FQNEAQ (reference sequence). CDR3 in DNA: TGTGCCAGCAGCCATGGTTCTAATCAGCCCCAGCATTTT. Amino acids: CASSHGSNQPQHF.

The V gene is TRBV15, the J gene TRBJ1-2; D is undetermined. Germline V gene data show CDR1 as LNHNV and CDR2 as YYDKDF (reference sequence). The CDR3 length is 13 residues. V was cut by 0 bases and J by 12 bases, with 14 bases left in between. The DNA for the CDR3 is TGTGCCACCAGCAGAGATCAATCGGCGGAAAACACCTTC. The encoded protein is CATSRDQSAENTF.

V usage is TRBV10-3 and J usage is TRBJ1-1; 7 bases fit TRBD1. The ends lost 10 bases at V and 4 bases at J; junction bases unmatched: 24. Germline V gene data show CDR1 as ENHRY and CDR2 as SYGVKD. This CDR3 comprises 18 residues. The CDR3 protein is CATINRVIPQGGGTEAFF. Written as DNA, the CDR3 is TGTGCCACCATAAACAGGGTAATTCCCCAGGGGGGAGGCACTGAAGCTTTCTTT.

In this sample, this clone turned up a few times. The chain has TRBV5-1 and TRBJ1-2; tentatively, D is TRBD1 (6 bases). From germline, CDR1 is SGHRS and CDR2 YFSETQ. The CDR3 contains 14 residues. The germline V and J ends were trimmed by 2 bases and 3 bases, with 11 bases remaining between them. The CDR3, as DNA: TGCGCCAGCAGCTTCCGGGACATCGACTATGGCTACACCTTC. Translating gives CASSFRDIDYGYTF.

The J gene is TRBJ1-5, the V gene TRBV4-1; no definite D call. Germline CDR1 and CDR2: MGHRA and YSYEKL. The V end was cut by 1 base, the J end by 0 bases, with 10 bases between. The CDR3 totals 16 residues. The CDR3 is CASSQGKGYSNQPQHF. In DNA, the CDR3 is TGCGCCAGCAGCCAAGGGAAGGGCTATAGCAATCAGCCCCAGCATTTT.

This chain links TRBV12-5 with TRBJ1-1; 7 nucleotides align to TRBD1. The CDR3 length is 16 residues. Trimming cost V 6 bases and J 6 bases; bases outside gene matches: 16. Per germline, CDR1 LGHNT and CDR2 FRNRAP. CDR3 amino acids: CASGKVLDREGPEAFF. The DNA of the CDR3 is TGTGCTAGTGGGAAGGTACTTGACAGGGAAGGCCCTGAAGCTTTCTTT.

The chain employs TRBV9 and TRBJ2-1; maybe TRBD1 (6 bases). The ends were cut back, 0 bases at V and 4 bases at J, with 17 bases in the middle. Germline lookup yields CDR1 SGDLS and CDR2 YYNGEE. The CDR3 is made up of 17 amino acids. The CDR3 loop reads CASSVDMDRYIYNEQFF. The DNA for the CDR3 is TGTGCCAGCAGCGTAGATATGGACAGATACATTTACAATGAGCAGTTCTTC.

V gene TRBV6-5 combines with J gene TRBJ2-3; D is possibly TRBD2 (6 bases). The germline V gene encodes CDR1 MNHEY and CDR2 SVGAGI. Trimming took 10 bases from V and 5 from J, leaving 22 bases between them. The CDR3 is 15 amino acids. This CDR3 is CATTAGGQSIDTQYF. As DNA, the CDR3 is TGTGCCACAACAGCCGGGGGTCAATCAATAGATACGCAGTATTTT.

J is TRBJ2-3 and V is TRBV5-1, with D perhaps TRBD1 or TRBD2 (5 bases each). Trimming stripped 4 bases from V and 9 bases from J, with 27 bases between. The germline V gene has CDR1 SGHRS and CDR2 YFSETQ. CDR3 length equals 17 residues. CDR3 region: CASSLHLVVGTPGTQYF. DNA of the CDR3: TGCGCCAGCAGCCTCCACCTAGTAGTGGGGACCCCGGGGACGCAGTATTTT.

The chain carries TRBV25-1 and TRBJ1-6; D might be TRBD1 (5 bases). Trimming cost V 4 bases and J 7 bases, with 11 bases left between them. Germline lookup yields CDR1 MGHDK and CDR2 SYGVNS. This CDR3 contains 14 residues. CDR3 nucleotide sequence: TGTGCCAGCAGTGCGTGGTCAGGGAATTCACCCCTCCACTTT. This translates into CASSAWSGNSPLHF.

This rearrangement joins TRBV5-5 to TRBJ2-2; weak D call: TRBD1 (6 bases). Trimming shortened V by 3 bases and J by 9 bases, and 9 bases separated the two germline ends. CDR3 size: 12 residues. The germline CDR1 and CDR2 sequences are SGHKS and YYEKEE (reference sequence). This CDR3 reads CASSSGAWELFF. As DNA, the CDR3 is TGTGCCAGCAGCTCAGGGGCTTGGGAGCTGTTTTTT.

Worth noting for this clone: Within the sample, other DNA sequences also encode this same CDR3. The chain links TRBV9 to TRBJ2-3; the D gene is possibly TRBD2 (7 bases). Germline assignment: CDR1 SGDLS and CDR2 YYNGEE. CDR3 size: 17 residues. Trimming removed 0 bases at V and 2 bases at J, with 16 bases between. The CDR3 here is CASSVGTSGGATDTQYF. The CDR3 nucleotides are TGTGCCAGCAGCGTAGGGACTAGTGGGGGGGCCACAGATACGCAGTATTTT.

The J gene is TRBJ1-5, the V gene TRBV2, with TRBD1 matching over 9 bases. Unmatched junction bases numbered 7, after V lost 5 bases and J lost 5 bases. CDR3 length: 15 amino acids. Germline assignment: CDR1 SNHLY and CDR2 FYNNEI. Written as DNA, the CDR3 is TGTGCCAGCAGTTCTCCGGGACAGGGATATCAGCCCCAGCATTTT. This codes for CASSSPGQGYQPQHF.

This clone occurred once. The J gene is TRBJ1-5, the V gene TRBV6-5; maybe TRBD1 (5 bases). Trimming took 7 bases from V and 0 from J, leaving 13 bases between them. Germline V lookup: CDR1 MNHEY, CDR2 SVGAGI. The CDR3 sequence is 15 residues long. CDR3 DNA sequence: TGTGCCAGCACCCCCGATGGGACTAGCAATCAGCCCCAGCATTTT. This encodes CASTPDGTSNQPQHF.

The chain joins TRBV2 to TRBJ1-3; D unresolved. CDR3 size: 16 residues. From germline, CDR1 is SNHLY and CDR2 FYNNEI. V lost 3 bases and J lost 0, with 12 bases in between. The CDR3 reads CASSDQTADSGNTIYF. The DNA for the CDR3 is TGTGCCAGCAGTGATCAGACGGCAGACTCTGGAAACACCATATATTTT. The full variable domain, rest sourced from reference TRBV2 and TRBJ1-3, is EPEVTQTPSHQVTQMGQEVILRCVPISNHLYFYWYRQILGQKVEFLVSFYNNEISEKSEIFDDQFSVERPDGSNFTLKIRSTKLEDSAMYFCASSDQTADSGNTIYFGEGSWLTVV.

The chain recombines TRBV5-8 with TRBJ1-3; D unclear. The germline V and J ends were trimmed by 0 bases and 4 bases, with 2 bases remaining between them. The CDR3 consists of 12 residues. Germline-derived CDR1 and CDR2 are SGHTS and YDEGEE. The CDR3 DNA sequence: TGTGCCAGCAGCTTGGCGGGAAACACCATATATTTT. It is translated as CASSLAGNTIYF.

The chain carries TRBV20-1 and TRBJ2-2; D not certain. Trimming shortened V by 2 bases and J by 7 bases, and 5 bases separated the two germline ends. Germline CDR1 DFQATT, CDR2 SNEGSKA (reference sequence). The CDR3 contains 11 residues. CDR3 residues: CSARFGGELFF. The CDR3 coding sequence is TGCAGTGCTAGATTTGGCGGGGAGCTGTTTTTT.

The V gene is TRBV2, the J gene TRBJ2-1; the D is unclear. This CDR3 spans 11 amino acids. Between the trimmed V and J ends, which lost 5 bases and 10 bases, there was a span of 9 bases. The V gene's germline CDR1 is SNHLY and CDR2 FYNNEI. The chain's CDR3 is CASSYRVEQFF. CDR3 coding DNA: TGTGCCAGCAGTTACCGGGTAGAGCAGTTCTTC.

As DNA, the CDR3 is TGTGCCAGCAGCTACCAGGGGGACTATGGCTACACCTTC. It translates to CASSYQGDYGYTF. The gene calls are TRBV7-8 and TRBJ1-2; TRBD1 aligns across 7 bases. Germline V gene sequence: CDR1 SGHVS, CDR2 FQNEAQ. Trimming removed 4 bases from V and 3 bases from J; junction bases left unmatched: 2. This CDR3 comprises 13 residues.

This chain joins TRBV19 and TRBJ2-2, with 10 bases lining up with TRBD1. V was clipped by 7 bases and J by 5 bases; unmatched bases: 7. CDR1 LNHDA and CDR2 SQIVND come from the germline V gene (reference sequence). The CDR3 covers 15 residues. This CDR3 is CASTTDRGGTGELFF. The CDR3 nucleotides read TGTGCCAGTACCACGGACAGGGGGGGAACCGGGGAGCTGTTTTTT.

This clone was observed a single time. CDR3 region: CASSRGQNTGELFF. For the CDR3, the DNA is TGCGCCAGCAGCCGTGGACAGAACACCGGGGAGCTGTTTTTT. The chain carries TRBV4-1 and TRBJ2-2; the D gene is possibly TRBD1 (5 bases). Looked up from germline, CDR1 is MGHRA and CDR2 is YSYEKL. V dropped 4 bases and J dropped 1 base, with 7 bases sitting between them. The CDR3 is made up of 14 amino acids.

This chain joins TRBV4-1 and TRBJ1-2; the D gene is possibly TRBD1 (5 bases). Germline loops: CDR1 MGHRA, CDR2 YSYEKL. The CDR3 has 18 amino acids. Trimming shortened V by 1 base and J by 0 bases, and 18 bases separated the two germline ends. CDR3: CASSQVRGGHSSNYGYTF. The CDR3 nucleotides are TGCGCCAGCAGCCAAGTACGGGGCGGCCACTCATCTAACTATGGCTACACCTTC.

CDR3 coding DNA: TGTGCCAGCAGGGAGCTGCCGGGACTAGCGGGGATGGGCACAGATACGCAGTATTTT. This translates into CASRELPGLAGMGTDTQYF. The V gene is TRBV2, the J gene TRBJ2-3, with 13 bases lining up with TRBD2. CDR1 and CDR2 from the germline V gene are SNHLY and FYNNEI. J gave up 1 base and V 6 bases, and 13 bases lay outside the gene matches. The CDR3 is made up of 19 amino acids.